These T cell receptor beta chains were read from a single sample in a study of shared clonotypes between healthy human individuals. The assay was immunoSEQ multiplex PCR, and TCRdb's table has in-frame clones only and misses some. This sample carries approximately 1.1 million clones, 78% of them seen once, and the ten largest clones take approximately 0.52%. Sequencing used memory CD4+ T cells from PBMCs. The receptor source for this set is a man aged 18-30 years in good health. Some clones in this sample may be carry-over from other donors' samples. Both conserved end residues are part of each CDR3. The D gene is left open where the match is weak. Rows give clone size only sometimes, using once, few, many, or a class for an expanded clone.

v_gene: TRBV9; abundance: .; d_gene: .; j_gene: TRBJ1-2; CDR3nt: TGTGCCAGCAGCGTAAGTCAACAGAACTATGGCTACACCTTC; CDR3aa: CASSVSQQNYGYTF
v_gene: TRBV14; abundance: many; d_gene: TRBD2; j_gene: TRBJ2-7; CDR3nt: TGTGCCAGCAGCCAAGTAGCGGGAGCCCCGAGGCAGTACTTC; CDR3aa: CASSQVAGAPRQYF
v_gene: TRBV11-2; abundance: .; d_gene: .; j_gene: TRBJ2-7; CDR3nt: TGTGCCAGCAGCTCCTATTCCCGCCTCCCCTACGAGCAGTACTTC; CDR3aa: CASSSYSRLPYEQYF
v_gene: TRBV19; abundance: few; d_gene: .; j_gene: TRBJ1-2; CDR3nt: TGTGCCAGTAGTTCCTCAAGGGTAGGCTACACCTTC; CDR3aa: CASSSSRVGYTF
v_gene: TRBV6-5; abundance: .; d_gene: .; j_gene: TRBJ1-2; CDR3nt: TGTGCCAGCAGTTCTCGGGGGCACTATGGCTACACCTTC; CDR3aa: CASSSRGHYGYTF
v_gene: TRBV7-3; abundance: .; d_gene: TRBD2; j_gene: TRBJ2-1; CDR3nt: TGTGCCAGCAGCACTAGCGGGAGGCAGAACAATGAGCAGTTCTTC; CDR3aa: CASSTSGRQNNEQFF
v_gene: TRBV19; abundance: .; d_gene: .; j_gene: TRBJ1-5; CDR3nt: TGTGCCAGTAGTATTAATGGTGTTGGTCAGCCCCAGCATTTT; CDR3aa: CASSINGVGQPQHF
v_gene: TRBV4-1; abundance: .; d_gene: .; j_gene: TRBJ1-5; CDR3nt: TGCGCCAGCAGCCCAGATGCCGGGGGCAGTCAGCCCCAGCATTTT; CDR3aa: CASSPDAGGSQPQHF
v_gene: TRBV18; abundance: .; d_gene: .; j_gene: TRBJ2-3; CDR3nt: TGTGCCAGCTCACCAGGTTCAGAAGTCACAGATACGCAGTATTTT; CDR3aa: CASSPGSEVTDTQYF
v_gene: TRBV5-1; abundance: .; d_gene: TRBD1; j_gene: TRBJ1-4; CDR3nt: TGCGCCAGCAGACCGACACAGGGGCCTACTAATGAAAAACTGTTTTTT; CDR3aa: CASRPTQGPTNEKLFF
v_gene: TRBV10-3; abundance: .; d_gene: .; j_gene: TRBJ1-2; CDR3nt: TGTGCCATCAGTGAGTCACGATCGGGTGGCTACACCTTC; CDR3aa: CAISESRSGGYTF
v_gene: TRBV5-1; abundance: .; d_gene: TRBD1; j_gene: TRBJ2-7; CDR3nt: TGCGCCAGCAGCTTGGGGGACAGGGTCGAGCAGTACTTC; CDR3aa: CASSLGDRVEQYF
v_gene: TRBV4-3; abundance: few; d_gene: .; j_gene: TRBJ2-7; CDR3nt: TGCGCCAGCAGCCAAGATCTGCAGGGGTCGTACGAGCAGTACTTC; CDR3aa: CASSQDLQGSYEQYF
v_gene: TRBV6-5; abundance: .; d_gene: TRBD1; j_gene: TRBJ1-2; CDR3nt: TGTGCCAGCAGTAACCGGGACAGGGGTGGCTACACCTTC; CDR3aa: CASSNRDRGGYTF
v_gene: TRBV19; abundance: .; d_gene: .; j_gene: TRBJ1-5; CDR3nt: TGTGCCAGTAGTATGATCGTTGGAGGGGTAGGGCGGCAGCCCCAGCATTTT; CDR3aa: CASSMIVGGVGRQPQHF
v_gene: TRBV6-6; abundance: .; d_gene: TRBD1; j_gene: TRBJ1-4; CDR3nt: TGTGCCAGCAGTTACCCCCCCGGGACAGGGGACGAAAAACTGTTTTTT; CDR3aa: CASSYPPGTGDEKLFF
v_gene: TRBV5-1; abundance: .; d_gene: .; j_gene: TRBJ2-6; CDR3nt: TGCGCCAGCAGCTTGAATCCGGGCGGCTCTGGGGCCAACGTCCTGACTTTC; CDR3aa: CASSLNPGGSGANVLTF
v_gene: TRBV10-3; abundance: .; d_gene: .; j_gene: TRBJ1-1; CDR3nt: TGTGCCATCAGTGAGTCTCTGATCCTGAACACTGAAGCTTTCTTT; CDR3aa: CAISESLILNTEAFF
v_gene: TRBV4-3; abundance: .; d_gene: .; j_gene: TRBJ1-2; CDR3nt: TGCGCCAGCAGCCAAGACCCACGAAGGGGACCCAATGGCTACACCTTC; CDR3aa: CASSQDPRRGPNGYTF
v_gene: TRBV5-1; abundance: .; d_gene: .; j_gene: TRBJ2-5; CDR3nt: TGCGCCAGCAGCTTAAGGGCTCTCGAGACCCAGTACTTC; CDR3aa: CASSLRALETQYF
v_gene: TRBV28; abundance: .; d_gene: TRBD2; j_gene: TRBJ2-7; CDR3nt: TGTGCCAGCAGTGTAGGAAGCGGGAGGGGCTACGAGCAGTACTTC; CDR3aa: CASSVGSGRGYEQYF
v_gene: TRBV4-1; abundance: .; d_gene: TRBD1; j_gene: TRBJ2-6; CDR3nt: TGCGCCAGCAGCCGAGCAACCTACCAAGGACAGGGCCTGAGGACTGGGGCCAACGTCCTGACTTTC; CDR3aa: CASSRATYQGQGLRTGANVLTF
v_gene: TRBV7-2; abundance: .; d_gene: .; j_gene: TRBJ1-1; CDR3nt: TGTGCCAGCAGCTTATTTTCGGTACAGGCGGTGCAAGCTTTCTTT; CDR3aa: CASSLFSVQAVQAFF
v_gene: TRBV18; abundance: .; d_gene: .; j_gene: TRBJ1-5; CDR3nt: TGTGCCAGCTCATGGGCCGGAGGCGGCGTTCAGCCCCAGCATTTT; CDR3aa: CASSWAGGGVQPQHF
v_gene: TRBV2; abundance: few; d_gene: TRBD1; j_gene: TRBJ2-3; CDR3nt: TGTGCCAGCAGTGTACAGGGGGGCACAGATACGCAGTATTTT; CDR3aa: CASSVQGGTDTQYF
v_gene: TRBV10-3; abundance: .; d_gene: .; j_gene: TRBJ1-4; CDR3nt: TGTGCCATCAGTGAGTCGAGGGGGTCGGAGGAAAAACTGTTTTTT; CDR3aa: CAISESRGSEEKLFF
v_gene: TRBV6-1; abundance: .; d_gene: .; j_gene: TRBJ1-1; CDR3nt: TGTGCCAGCAGTCTTAACAGCCAGGTCCCCACTGAAGCTTTCTTT; CDR3aa: CASSLNSQVPTEAFF
v_gene: TRBV10-3; abundance: .; d_gene: TRBD1; j_gene: TRBJ2-5; CDR3nt: TGTGCCATCAGTGTAGGGGACAGAGCTGAGACCCAGTACTTC; CDR3aa: CAISVGDRAETQYF
v_gene: TRBV7-2; abundance: .; d_gene: .; j_gene: TRBJ2-7; CDR3nt: TGTGCCAGCAGCAAGGACTATAGGCCCTACGAGCAGTACTTC; CDR3aa: CASSKDYRPYEQYF
v_gene: TRBV2; abundance: .; d_gene: TRBD1; j_gene: TRBJ1-6; CDR3nt: TGTGCCAGCAGGGGAGACAGGGACTCACCCCTCCACTTT; CDR3aa: CASRGDRDSPLHF
v_gene: TRBV20-1; abundance: few; d_gene: .; j_gene: TRBJ2-7; CDR3nt: TGCAGTGCTACCAAAGACAGAGAGCAGTACTTC; CDR3aa: CSATKDREQYF
v_gene: TRBV18; abundance: .; d_gene: .; j_gene: TRBJ1-4; CDR3nt: TGTGCCAGCTCAGAGGAGGAAAAACTGTTTTTT; CDR3aa: CASSEEEKLFF